Listed here is a single T cell receptor beta chain. Its antigen is currently unknown. It was cDNA, reverse transcribed from extracted RNA, that served as the sequencing template. Data came from immunoSEQ multiplex PCR; TCRdb stores just in-frame clones and leaves some out. This sample has approximately 120,000 clones; 61% occur once, and the top ten carry more than 5.5%. Treatment described: oral pan-JAK inhibitor, 5-10 mg twice daily. The data are from a study of CD8+ T cells in alopecia areata. Overall study: Administration of oral tofacitinib to treated patients was at 5 to 10 mg twice daily.

Study observations and caveats: In blood and scalp, many expanded lesional clones persisted during tofacitinib.

The germline V gene has CDR1 SEHNR and CDR2 FQNEAQ (reference sequence). This CDR3 has 17 residues. The junction had 10 bases not matched to a gene; V was cut back by 5 bases and J by 0 bases. The clonotype originates from a human donor with alopecia areata. This chain connects TRBV7-9 to TRBJ2-1; 7 bases match TRBD2. The sequences come from CD4+ T cells sorted from blood, collected at week 4, from a patient treated with tofacitinib. The DNA of the CDR3 is TGTGCCAGCAGCCTAACTAGCGTCAGGAGCTCCTACAATGAGCAGTTCTTC. This encodes CASSLTSVRSSYNEQFF.